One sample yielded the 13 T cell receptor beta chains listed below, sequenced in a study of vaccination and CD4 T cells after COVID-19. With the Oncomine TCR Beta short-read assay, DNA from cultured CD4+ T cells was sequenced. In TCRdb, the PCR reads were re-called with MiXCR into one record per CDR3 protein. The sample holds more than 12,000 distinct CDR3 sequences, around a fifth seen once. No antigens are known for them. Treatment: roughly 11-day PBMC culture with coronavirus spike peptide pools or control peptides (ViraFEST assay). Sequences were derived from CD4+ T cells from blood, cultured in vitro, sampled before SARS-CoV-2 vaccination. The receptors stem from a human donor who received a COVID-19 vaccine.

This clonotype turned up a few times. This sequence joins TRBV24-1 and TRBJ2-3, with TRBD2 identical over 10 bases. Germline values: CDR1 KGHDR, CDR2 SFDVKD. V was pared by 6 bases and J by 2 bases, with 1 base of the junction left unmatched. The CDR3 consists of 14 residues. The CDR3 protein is CATSLAGVTDTQYF. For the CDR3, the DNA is TGTGCCACCAGTCTAGCGGGGGTCACAGATACGCAGTATTTT.

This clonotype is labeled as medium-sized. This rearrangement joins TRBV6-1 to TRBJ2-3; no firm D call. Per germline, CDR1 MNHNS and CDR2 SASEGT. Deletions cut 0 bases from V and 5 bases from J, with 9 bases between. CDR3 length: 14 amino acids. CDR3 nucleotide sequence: TGTGCCAGCAGTGAAGCGAGCGCAAAAGATACGCAGTATTTT. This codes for CASSEASAKDTQYF.

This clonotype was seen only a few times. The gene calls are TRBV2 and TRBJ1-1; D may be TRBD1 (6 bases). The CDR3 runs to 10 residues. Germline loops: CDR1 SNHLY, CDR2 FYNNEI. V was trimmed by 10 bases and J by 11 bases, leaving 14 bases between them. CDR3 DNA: TGTGCCATAGGGGGGATTTGGGCTTTCTTT. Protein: CAIGGIWAFF.

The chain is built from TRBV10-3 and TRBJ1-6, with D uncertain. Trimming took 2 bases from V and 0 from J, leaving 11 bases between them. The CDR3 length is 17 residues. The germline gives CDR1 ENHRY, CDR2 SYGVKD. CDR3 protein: CAISENSPSSYNSPLHF. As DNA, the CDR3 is TGTGCCATCAGTGAGAATTCCCCAAGCTCCTATAATTCACCCCTCCACTTT.

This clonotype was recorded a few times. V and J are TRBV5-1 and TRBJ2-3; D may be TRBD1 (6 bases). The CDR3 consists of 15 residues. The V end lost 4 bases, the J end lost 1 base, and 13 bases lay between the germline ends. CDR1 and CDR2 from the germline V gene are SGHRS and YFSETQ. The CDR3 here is CASSDTGHGTDTQYF. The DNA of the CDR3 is TGCGCCAGCAGCGACACGGGACACGGCACAGATACGCAGTATTTT.

The CDR3 sequence: CSARDGTSGSPSYNEQFF. The DNA for the CDR3 is TGCAGTGCTAGAGATGGGACTAGCGGGTCCCCCTCCTACAATGAGCAGTTCTTC. The chain uses TRBV20-1 and TRBJ2-1; 12 bases line up with TRBD2. The length of the CDR3 is 18 residues. V lost 0 bases and J lost 0; bases outside the gene matches: 6. Germline CDR1 is DFQATT and CDR2 is SNEGSKA (reference sequence).

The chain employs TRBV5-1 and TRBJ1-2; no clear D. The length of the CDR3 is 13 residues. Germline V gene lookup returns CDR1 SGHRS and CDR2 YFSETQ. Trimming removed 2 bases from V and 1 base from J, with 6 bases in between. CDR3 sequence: CASSFGFNYGYTF. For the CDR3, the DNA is TGCGCCAGCAGCTTCGGTTTTAACTATGGCTACACCTTC.

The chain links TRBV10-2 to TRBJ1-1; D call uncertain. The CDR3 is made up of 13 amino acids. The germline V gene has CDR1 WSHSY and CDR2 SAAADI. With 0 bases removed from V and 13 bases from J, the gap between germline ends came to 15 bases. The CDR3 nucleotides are TGCGCCAGCAGTGAGTCGTACGAAGTTCGAGATTTCTTT. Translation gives CASSESYEVRDFF.

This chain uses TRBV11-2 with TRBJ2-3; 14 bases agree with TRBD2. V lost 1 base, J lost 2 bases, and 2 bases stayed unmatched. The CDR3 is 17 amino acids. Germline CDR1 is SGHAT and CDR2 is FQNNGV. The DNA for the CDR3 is TGTGCCAGCAGCTTAGGGACTAGCGGGGGGTTCACAGATACGCAGTATTTT. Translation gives CASSLGTSGGFTDTQYF.

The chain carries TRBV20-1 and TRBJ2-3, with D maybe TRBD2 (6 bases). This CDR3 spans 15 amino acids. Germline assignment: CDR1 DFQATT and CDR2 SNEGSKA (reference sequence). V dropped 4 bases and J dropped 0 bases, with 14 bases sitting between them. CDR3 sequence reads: CSATKAGASTDTQYF. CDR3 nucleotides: TGCAGTGCTACAAAAGCGGGCGCTAGCACAGATACGCAGTATTTT.

The CDR3 sequence is CASNQGRGGLAKNIQYF. The CDR3 coding sequence is TGTGCCAGCAATCAGGGCCGGGGGGGGTTGGCCAAAAACATTCAGTACTTC. J is TRBJ2-4 and V is TRBV6-1; 8 nucleotides match TRBD2. The CDR3 extends over 17 amino acids. The germline CDR1 and CDR2 sequences are MNHNS and SASEGT. With 7 bases clipped from V and 1 base from J, the junction kept 12 bases outside the gene matches.

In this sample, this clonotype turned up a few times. CDR3 sequence: CASGPLSSGANVLTF. CDR3 coding DNA: TGTGCCAGCGGACCGTTAAGCTCTGGGGCCAACGTCCTGACTTTC. This chain joins TRBV19 and TRBJ2-6; D not resolved. V gave up 9 bases and J gave up 0 bases, with 12 bases separating them. Germline V gives CDR1 LNHDA, CDR2 SQIVND (reference sequence). There are 15 residues in the CDR3.

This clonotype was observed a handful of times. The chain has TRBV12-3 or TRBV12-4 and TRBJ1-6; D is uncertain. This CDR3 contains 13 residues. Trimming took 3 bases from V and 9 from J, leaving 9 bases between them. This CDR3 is CASSFEEGSPLHF. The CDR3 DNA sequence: TGTGCCAGCAGTTTTGAGGAGGGTTCACCCCTCCACTTT.